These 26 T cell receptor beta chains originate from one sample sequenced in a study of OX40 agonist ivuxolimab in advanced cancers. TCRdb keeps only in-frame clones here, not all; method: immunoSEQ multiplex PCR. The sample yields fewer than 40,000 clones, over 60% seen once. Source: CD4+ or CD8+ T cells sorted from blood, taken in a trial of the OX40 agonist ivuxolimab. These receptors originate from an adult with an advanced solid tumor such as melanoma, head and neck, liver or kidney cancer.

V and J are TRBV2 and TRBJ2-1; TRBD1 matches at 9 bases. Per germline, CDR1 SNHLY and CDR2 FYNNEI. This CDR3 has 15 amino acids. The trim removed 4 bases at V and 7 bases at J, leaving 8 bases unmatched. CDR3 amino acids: CASSAFIGQGNEQFF. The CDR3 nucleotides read TGTGCCAGCAGTGCATTTATCGGACAGGGGAATGAGCAGTTCTTC.

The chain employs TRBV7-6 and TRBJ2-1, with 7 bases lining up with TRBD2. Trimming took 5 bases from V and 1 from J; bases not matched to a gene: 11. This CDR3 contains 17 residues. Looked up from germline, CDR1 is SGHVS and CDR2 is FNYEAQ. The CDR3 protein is CASSHTGTTHSYNEQFF. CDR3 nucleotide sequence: TGTGCCAGCAGCCATACCGGGACTACCCATTCCTACAATGAGCAGTTCTTC.

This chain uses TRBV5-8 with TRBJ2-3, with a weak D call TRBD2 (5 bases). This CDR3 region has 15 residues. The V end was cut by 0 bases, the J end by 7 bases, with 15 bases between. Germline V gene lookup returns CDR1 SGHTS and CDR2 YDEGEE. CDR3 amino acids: CASSLDYRPGNTQYF. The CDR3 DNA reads TGTGCCAGCAGCTTGGACTACCGTCCGGGGAATACGCAGTATTTT. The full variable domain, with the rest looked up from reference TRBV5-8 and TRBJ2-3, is EAGVTQSPTHLIKTRGQQATLRCSPISGHTSVYWYQQALGLGLQFLLWYDEGEERNRGNFPPRFSGRQFPNYSSELNVNALELEDSALYLCASSLDYRPGNTQYFGPGTRLTVL.

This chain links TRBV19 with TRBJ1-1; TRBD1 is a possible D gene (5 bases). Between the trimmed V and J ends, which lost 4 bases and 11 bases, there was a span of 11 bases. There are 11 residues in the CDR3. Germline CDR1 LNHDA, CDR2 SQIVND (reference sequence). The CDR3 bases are TGTGCCAGTAGTAACAGGCTAGGGGCTTTCTTT. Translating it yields CASSNRLGAFF.

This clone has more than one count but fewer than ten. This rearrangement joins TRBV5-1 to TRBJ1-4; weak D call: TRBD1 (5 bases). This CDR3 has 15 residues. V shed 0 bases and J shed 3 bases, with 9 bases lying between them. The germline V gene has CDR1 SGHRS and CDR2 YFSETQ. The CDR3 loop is CASSLVRGANEKLFF. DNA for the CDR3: TGCGCCAGCAGCTTGGTTAGGGGAGCTAATGAAAAACTGTTTTTT.

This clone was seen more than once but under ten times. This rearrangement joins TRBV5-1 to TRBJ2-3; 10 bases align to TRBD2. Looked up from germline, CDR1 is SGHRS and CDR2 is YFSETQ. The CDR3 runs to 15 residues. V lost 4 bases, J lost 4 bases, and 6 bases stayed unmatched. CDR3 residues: CASSPPGLASDTQYF. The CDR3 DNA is TGCGCCAGCAGCCCTCCGGGACTAGCGTCAGATACGCAGTATTTT.

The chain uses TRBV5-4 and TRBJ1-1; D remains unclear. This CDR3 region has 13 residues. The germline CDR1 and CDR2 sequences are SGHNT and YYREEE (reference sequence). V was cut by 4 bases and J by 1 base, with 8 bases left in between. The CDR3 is CASSLEGNTEAFF. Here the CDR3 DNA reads TGTGCCAGCAGCCTAGAGGGGAACACTGAAGCTTTCTTT. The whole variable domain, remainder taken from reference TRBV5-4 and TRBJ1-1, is ETGVTQSPTHLIKTRGQQVTLRCSSQSGHNTVSWYQQALGQGPQFIFQYYREEENGRGNFPPRFSGLQFPNYSSELNVNALELDDSALYLCASSLEGNTEAFFGQGTRLTVV.

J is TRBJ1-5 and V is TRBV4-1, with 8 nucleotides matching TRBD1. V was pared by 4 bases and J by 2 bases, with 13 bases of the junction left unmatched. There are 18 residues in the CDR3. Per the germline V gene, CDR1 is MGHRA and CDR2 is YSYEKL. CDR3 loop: CASSPLVGQGLGNQPQHF. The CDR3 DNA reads TGCGCCAGCAGCCCCCTGGTCGGACAGGGCTTGGGCAATCAGCCCCAGCATTTT.

The CDR3 sequence: CAWMQFNYGYTF. The CDR3 nucleotides are TGTGCCTGGATGCAGTTCAACTATGGCTACACCTTC. The chain combines TRBV30 with TRBJ1-2; no firm D call. Germline-derived CDR1 and CDR2 are GTSNPN and SVGIG (reference sequence). V was trimmed by 4 bases and J by 2 bases, leaving 8 bases between them. The CDR3 is 12 residues long.

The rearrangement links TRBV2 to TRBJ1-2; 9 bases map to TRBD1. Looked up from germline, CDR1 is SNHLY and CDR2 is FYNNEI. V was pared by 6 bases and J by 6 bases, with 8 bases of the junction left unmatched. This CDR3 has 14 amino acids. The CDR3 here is CASSLDRGAHGYTF. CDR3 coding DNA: TGTGCCAGCAGCCTGGACAGGGGAGCCCATGGCTACACCTTC.

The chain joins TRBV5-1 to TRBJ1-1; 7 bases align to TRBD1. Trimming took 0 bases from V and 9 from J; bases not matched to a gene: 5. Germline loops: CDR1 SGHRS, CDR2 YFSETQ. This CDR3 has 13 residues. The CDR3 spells CASSLGTGEKAFF. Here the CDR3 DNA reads TGCGCCAGCAGCTTGGGGACAGGTGAAAAAGCTTTCTTT. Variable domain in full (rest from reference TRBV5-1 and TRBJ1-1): KAGVTQTPRYLIKTRGQQVTLSCSPISGHRSVSWYQQTPGQGLQFLFEYFSETQRNKGNFPGRFSGRQFSNSRSEMNVSTLELGDSALYLCASSLGTGEKAFFGQGTRLTVV.

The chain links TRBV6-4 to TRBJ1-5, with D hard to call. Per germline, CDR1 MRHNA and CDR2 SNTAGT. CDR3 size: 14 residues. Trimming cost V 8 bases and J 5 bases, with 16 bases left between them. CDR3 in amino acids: CASFSSGRDQPQHF. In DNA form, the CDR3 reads TGTGCCAGCTTTTCGTCTGGGCGGGATCAGCCCCAGCATTTT.

CDR3 sequence (DNA): TGTGCCAGACCTTCCGGGACTAGCGGGAGGGCCTCCGGGGCCAACGTCCTGACTTTC. The encoded protein is CARPSGTSGRASGANVLTF. This chain links TRBV21-1 with TRBJ2-6; the table's D call, TRBD2, was not checked against the DNA. TRBV21-1 is a pseudogene segment. CDR3 size: 19 residues.

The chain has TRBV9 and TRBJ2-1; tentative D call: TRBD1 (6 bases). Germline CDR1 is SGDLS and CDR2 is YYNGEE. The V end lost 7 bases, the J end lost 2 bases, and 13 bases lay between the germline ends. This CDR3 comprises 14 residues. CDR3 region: CASGQGSTYNEQFF. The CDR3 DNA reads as TGTGCCAGCGGCCAGGGGTCGACCTACAATGAGCAGTTCTTC.

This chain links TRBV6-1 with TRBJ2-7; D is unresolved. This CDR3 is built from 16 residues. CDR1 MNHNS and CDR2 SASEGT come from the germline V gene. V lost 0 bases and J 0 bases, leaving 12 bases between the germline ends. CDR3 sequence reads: CASSEAGSRSSYEQYF. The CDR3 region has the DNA TGTGCCAGCAGTGAAGCAGGGTCTAGGAGCTCCTACGAGCAGTACTTC.

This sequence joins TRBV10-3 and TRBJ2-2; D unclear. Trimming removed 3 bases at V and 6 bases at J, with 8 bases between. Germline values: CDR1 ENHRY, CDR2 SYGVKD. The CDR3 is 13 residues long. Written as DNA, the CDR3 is TGTGCCATCAGTGAAGACGCCCCCGGGGAGCTGTTTTTT. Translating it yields CAISEDAPGELFF.

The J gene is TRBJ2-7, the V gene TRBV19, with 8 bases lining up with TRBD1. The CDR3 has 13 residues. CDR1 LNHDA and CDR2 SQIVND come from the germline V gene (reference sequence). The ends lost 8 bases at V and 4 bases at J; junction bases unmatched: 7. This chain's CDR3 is CASSGTGSYEQYF. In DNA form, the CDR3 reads TGTGCCAGTTCAGGGACAGGATCGTACGAGCAGTACTTC.

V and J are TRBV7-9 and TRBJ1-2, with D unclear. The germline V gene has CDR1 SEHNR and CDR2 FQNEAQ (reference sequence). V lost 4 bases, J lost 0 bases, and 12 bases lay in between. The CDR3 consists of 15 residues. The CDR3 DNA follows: TGTGCCAGCAGCTCCCAAGCAGGAGCTAACTATGGCTACACCTTC. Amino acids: CASSSQAGANYGYTF.

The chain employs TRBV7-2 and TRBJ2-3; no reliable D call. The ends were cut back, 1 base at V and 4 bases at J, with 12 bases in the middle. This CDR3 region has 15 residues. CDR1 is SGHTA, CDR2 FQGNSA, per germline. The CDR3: CASSLVYPVADTQYF. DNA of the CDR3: TGTGCCAGCAGCTTAGTTTACCCGGTCGCAGATACGCAGTATTTT.

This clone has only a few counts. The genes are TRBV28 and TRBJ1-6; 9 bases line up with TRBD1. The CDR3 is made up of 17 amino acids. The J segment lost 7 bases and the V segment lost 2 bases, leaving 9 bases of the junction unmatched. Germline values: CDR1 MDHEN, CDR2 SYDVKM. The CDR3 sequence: CASSLTGQGRPNSPLHF. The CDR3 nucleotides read TGTGCCAGCAGTTTAACGGGACAGGGACGACCAAATTCACCCCTCCACTTT.

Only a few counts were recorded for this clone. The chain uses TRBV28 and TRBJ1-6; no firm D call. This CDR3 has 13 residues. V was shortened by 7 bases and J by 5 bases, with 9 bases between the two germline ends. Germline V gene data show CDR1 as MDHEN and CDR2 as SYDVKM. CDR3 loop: CASTRWDNSPLHF. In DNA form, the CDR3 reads TGTGCCAGCACCCGGTGGGATAATTCACCCCTCCACTTT.

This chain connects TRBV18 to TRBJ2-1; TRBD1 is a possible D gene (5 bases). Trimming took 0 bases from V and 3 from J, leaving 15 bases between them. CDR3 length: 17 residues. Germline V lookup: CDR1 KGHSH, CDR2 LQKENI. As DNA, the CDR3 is TGTGCCAGCTCACCACCGAAAGGGGTCAATATCTACAATGAGCAGTTCTTC. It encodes CASSPPKGVNIYNEQFF.

The CDR3: CASSPRRGLAPGSYNEQFF. DNA for the CDR3: TGTGCCAGCAGCCCTCGGCGGGGACTAGCGCCGGGCTCCTACAATGAGCAGTTCTTC. The rearrangement links TRBV21-1 to TRBJ2-1; the table calls TRBD2, which could not be checked here. TRBV21-1 is a pseudogene. The length of the CDR3 is 19 residues.

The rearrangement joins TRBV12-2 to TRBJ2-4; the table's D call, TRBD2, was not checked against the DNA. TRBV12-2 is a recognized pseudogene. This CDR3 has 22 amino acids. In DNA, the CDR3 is TGTGCAAGTCGCTTAAGACTAAGGCTAGCGGGAAGGAAACCGTTAGCCAAAAACATTCAGTACTTC. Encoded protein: CASRLRLRLAGRKPLAKNIQYF.

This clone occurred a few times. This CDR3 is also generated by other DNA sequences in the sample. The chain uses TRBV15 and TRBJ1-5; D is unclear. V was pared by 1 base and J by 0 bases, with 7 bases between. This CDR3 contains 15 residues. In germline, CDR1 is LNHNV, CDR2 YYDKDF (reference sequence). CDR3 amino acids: CATSRGGGSNQPQHF. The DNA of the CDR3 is TGTGCCACCAGCAGAGGGGGAGGTAGCAATCAGCCCCAGCATTTT.

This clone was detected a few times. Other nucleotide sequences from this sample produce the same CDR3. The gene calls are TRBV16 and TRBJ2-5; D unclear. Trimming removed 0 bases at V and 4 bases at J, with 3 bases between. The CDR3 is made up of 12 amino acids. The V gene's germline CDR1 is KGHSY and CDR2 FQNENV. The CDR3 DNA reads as TGTGCCAGCAGCCAATCGGGAGAGACCCAGTACTTC. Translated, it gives CASSQSGETQYF.